This passage covers 23 T cell receptor beta chains from one sample sequenced in a study of metastatic and nonmetastatic thyroid tumors. Every patient was untreated before thyroid surgery. MiXCR was used by TCRdb to re-call the PCR reads. The table has some 12,000 clones, under 30% seen once. The material sequenced was tumor tissue. The receptors here all came from a female donor with papillary thyroid cancer or a benign thyroid nodule (not recorded which). Some clones in this sample may be carry-over from other donors' samples.

This clone is labeled as medium-sized (0.01 to 0.1%). The CDR3 region is CASSLGGTGGTEAFF. CDR3 bases: TGTGCCAGCAGCTTAGGGGGGACAGGGGGCACTGAAGCTTTCTTT. This chain links TRBV7-9 with TRBJ1-1; TRBD1 matches at 11 bases. There are 15 residues in the CDR3. With 1 base clipped from V and 4 bases from J, the junction kept 2 bases outside the gene matches. Germline values: CDR1 SEHNR, CDR2 FQNEAQ (reference sequence).

This chain uses TRBV5-1 with TRBJ1-2, with D perhaps matching TRBD1 (5 bases). The CDR3 has 16 residues. Trimming took off 0 bases at V and 4 bases at J, with 16 bases between the two ends. Germline CDR1 SGHRS, CDR2 YFSETQ. In DNA form, the CDR3 reads TGCGCCAGCAGCTTGGCCTCGAGGGGTCAGGGCTATGGCTACACCTTC. Protein sequence: CASSLASRGQGYGYTF.

On this clone itself: Germline and junction disagree at one end, which may indicate a read error. The J gene is TRBJ2-7, the V gene TRBV3-1; 7 nucleotides agree with TRBD1. CDR1 is LGHDT and CDR2 is YNNKEL in the germline V gene (reference sequence). This CDR3 is built from 18 residues. The CDR3, as DNA: TGTGCCAGCAGCCAAGGTCTGGGGACAGTCACCACCGTCTACAAGCAGTGCTTC. Protein sequence: CASSQGLGTVTTVYKQCF.

The CDR3 reads CASSSPNGPGAFF. The CDR3 DNA reads as TGTGCCAGCAGCTCGCCGAACGGCCCTGGAGCTTTCTTT. The genes are TRBV7-8 and TRBJ1-1; no definite D call. The CDR3 spans 13 residues. CDR1 is SGHVS, CDR2 FQNEAQ, per germline. V lost 4 bases and J 10 bases, leaving 16 bases between the germline ends.

The chain has TRBV4-1 and TRBJ2-7; TRBD2 might be the D (5 bases). Trimming removed 3 bases at V and 5 bases at J, with 17 bases between. The CDR3 covers 15 residues. CDR1 is MGHRA, CDR2 YSYEKL, per germline. The CDR3: CASSQLASSFHEQYF. The CDR3 DNA follows: TGCGCCAGCAGCCAGTTGGCTAGCTCTTTCCACGAGCAGTACTTC.

The rearrangement links TRBV10-3 to TRBJ1-2, with TRBD1 identical over 7 bases. Germline V CDR1 and CDR2: ENHRY, SYGVKD. CDR3 length: 13 residues. Losses at the gene ends were 7 bases for V and 4 bases for J; bases not matched to a gene: 6. The CDR3 loop is CAIMEGAGYGYTF. The CDR3 DNA sequence: TGTGCCATCATGGAGGGGGCTGGCTATGGCTACACCTTC.

The chain is built from TRBV19 and TRBJ2-7, with TRBD1 identical over 9 bases. The CDR3 is 15 amino acids. Germline assignment: CDR1 LNHDA and CDR2 SQIVND (reference sequence). Trimming cost V 5 bases and J 5 bases; bases outside gene matches: 10. The CDR3 region is CASSEPGTGFNEQYF. The CDR3, as DNA: TGTGCCAGTAGTGAACCAGGGACAGGGTTCAACGAGCAGTACTTC.

This clone is labeled medium-sized. The chain is built from TRBV30 and TRBJ1-2; weak D call: TRBD1 (5 bases). CDR3 length: 13 residues. Germline V gene sequence: CDR1 GTSNPN, CDR2 SVGIG (reference sequence). The V and J ends lost 3 bases and 5 bases respectively, with 13 bases between them. In DNA form, the CDR3 reads TGTGCCTGGAGGGGATTAGACAGATATGGCTACACCTTC. Amino acid sequence: CAWRGLDRYGYTF.

This clone is categorized as medium-sized. The V gene is TRBV30, the J gene TRBJ1-1, with D possibly TRBD1 on 6 matching bases. This CDR3 has 15 residues. Trimming removed 3 bases from V and 1 base from J, with 15 bases in between. Germline lookup yields CDR1 GTSNPN and CDR2 SVGIG (reference sequence). The CDR3 DNA is TGTGCCTGGAGCCACGGGGGGGCGTGGAACACTGAAGCTTTCTTT. This gives the protein CAWSHGGAWNTEAFF.

This sequence joins TRBV11-3 and TRBJ2-7; D gene uncertain. With 4 bases removed from V and 6 bases from J, the gap between germline ends came to 7 bases. The CDR3 runs to 11 residues. CDR1 is SGHNT and CDR2 is YENEEA in the germline V gene. The CDR3 loop reads CASSSSTEQYF. The CDR3 nucleotides read TGTGCCAGCAGCTCCTCAACCGAGCAGTACTTC.

This clone is classed as medium-sized (0.01 to 0.1%). The genes are TRBV20-1 and TRBJ2-7, with D tentatively TRBD2 (6 bases). Between the trimmed V and J ends, which lost 1 base and 7 bases, there was a span of 17 bases. CDR1 is DFQATT and CDR2 is SNEGSKA in the germline V gene (reference sequence). The CDR3 spans 14 residues. The CDR3 DNA reads TGCAGTGCTAGAGGAGCCGGGACTGCGGGGGAGCAGTACTTC. Encoded protein: CSARGAGTAGEQYF.

The chain employs TRBV7-2 and TRBJ2-3; 9 bases fit TRBD2. After removal of 3 bases from V and 3 bases from J, the junction contained 4 bases not matched to a gene. This CDR3 has 15 residues. CDR1 is SGHTA and CDR2 is FQGNSA in the germline V gene. DNA of the CDR3: TGTGCCAGCAGCTTTAGCGGGAGTTGGACAGATACGCAGTATTTT. Protein: CASSFSGSWTDTQYF.

The chain combines TRBV7-2 with TRBJ2-7, with 12 nucleotides matching TRBD1. Trimming cost V 5 bases and J 7 bases; bases outside gene matches: 6. This CDR3 has 14 amino acids. Per germline, CDR1 SGHTA and CDR2 FQGNSA. Here the CDR3 DNA reads TGTGCCAGCAGCCGGGGACAGGGGGCCCATGAGCAGTACTTC. Protein product: CASSRGQGAHEQYF.

The J gene is TRBJ2-1, the V gene TRBV20-1; 8 bases are shared with TRBD2. The CDR3 covers 15 residues. Germline loops: CDR1 DFQATT, CDR2 SNEGSKA (reference sequence). V trimming: 4 bases; J trimming: 3 bases; junction bases outside the gene matches: 8. As DNA, the CDR3 is TGCAGTGCTATTAGCGGGAACCCCTACTACAATGAGCAGTTCTTC. Amino acid sequence: CSAISGNPYYNEQFF.

The V call is TRBV6-1, the J call TRBJ2-5, with TRBD2 matching over 10 bases. The trim removed 3 bases at V and 6 bases at J, leaving 4 bases unmatched. The CDR3 extends over 14 amino acids. Germline-derived CDR1 and CDR2 are MNHNS and SASEGT. The CDR3 DNA follows: TGTGCCAGCAGTGAGACTAGCGGGCGGAAGACCCAGTACTTC. It encodes CASSETSGRKTQYF.

The chain uses TRBV11-2 and TRBJ2-3; D perhaps matches TRBD2 (5 bases). Looked up from germline, CDR1 is SGHAT and CDR2 is FQNNGV. The CDR3 has 16 residues. Trimming pared 6 bases from V and 1 base from J, leaving 17 bases between. The CDR3 bases are TGTGCCAGCAGATCAGGCAGAGGACTCGGCACAGATACGCAGTATTTT. As protein: CASRSGRGLGTDTQYF.

This clone has only a few counts. Within the sample, other DNA sequences also encode this same CDR3. The CDR3 nucleotides read TGCGCCAGCAGCTTGGGACTTGACTACGAGCAGTACTTC. Amino acids: CASSLGLDYEQYF. J is TRBJ2-7 and V is TRBV5-1, with D hard to call. Trimming took off 0 bases at V and 3 bases at J, with 7 bases between the two ends. The germline gives CDR1 SGHRS, CDR2 YFSETQ. This CDR3 has 13 residues. Combining the CDR3 with reference TRBV5-1 and TRBJ2-7 gives the whole variable domain KAGVTQTPRYLIKTRGQQVTLSCSPISGHRSVSWYQQTPGQGLQFLFEYFSETQRNKGNFPGRFSGRQFSNSRSEMNVSTLELGDSALYLCASSLGLDYEQYFGPGTRLTVT.

This clone was seen many times. A much larger clone is a single base away; this may be a read error. The V gene is TRBV12-3 or TRBV12-4, the J gene TRBJ1-2; D ambiguous. The CDR3 extends over 13 amino acids. DNA for the CDR3: TGTGCCAGCAGTCAACAGCGAATCGATGGCTACCCCTTC. Its translation: CASSQQRIDGYPF.

By share of the sample, this clone is medium-sized. The genes are TRBV27 and TRBJ2-1; 7 nucleotides line up with TRBD1. CDR1 is MNHEY and CDR2 is SMNVEV in the germline V gene (reference sequence). V trimming: 8 bases; J trimming: 0 bases; junction bases outside the gene matches: 13. This CDR3 spans 17 amino acids. The CDR3 loop is CASASDGAGGSYNEQFF. In DNA form, the CDR3 reads TGTGCCAGCGCCTCCGACGGGGCAGGGGGCTCCTACAATGAGCAGTTCTTC.

A word on this clone: One junction end disagrees with the germline gene, perhaps due to a read error. This CDR3 is CASNQGVSGRAMGPSYEQYF. The CDR3 DNA is TGTGCCAGCAACCAAGGCGTTAGCGGGAGGGCCATGGGGCCCTCCTACGAGCAGTACTTC. The chain couples TRBV3-1 to TRBJ2-7; 11 positions match TRBD2. Germline V gene lookup returns CDR1 LGHDT and CDR2 YNNKEL (reference sequence). The CDR3 has 20 amino acids.

In its sample, this clone ranks as medium-sized. The gene calls are TRBV6-1 and TRBJ1-2, with 9 nucleotides matching TRBD1. This CDR3 is 15 amino acids long. Germline values: CDR1 MNHNS, CDR2 SASEGT. The V gene end was trimmed by 2 bases and the J gene end by 8 bases; junction bases not matched to a gene: 9. CDR3 bases: TGTGCCAGCAGTGAACAATCGGGACAGGGATACGGCTACACCTTC. Translated, it gives CASSEQSGQGYGYTF.

The genes are TRBV10-2 and TRBJ2-1, with 10 positions matching TRBD2. V shed 10 bases, J shed 10 bases, and the junction held 13 bases outside the gene matches. This CDR3 region has 14 residues. Germline V lookup: CDR1 WSHSY, CDR2 SAAADI. CDR3 residues: CAIQREGVSGEQFF. DNA of the CDR3: TGCGCCATTCAGCGGGAGGGGGTTTCGGGGGAGCAGTTCTTC.

By sample share, this clone is large (0.1 to 1%). At the DNA level, this CDR3 is encoded by other sequences in the same sample as well. The chain uses TRBV27 and TRBJ2-3; 14 bases match TRBD2. The CDR3 sequence is 16 residues long. The J segment lost 3 bases and the V segment lost 4 bases, leaving 3 bases of the junction unmatched. Germline loops: CDR1 MNHEY, CDR2 SMNVEV (reference sequence). The chain's CDR3 is CASSSRLAGGTDTQYF. CDR3 sequence (DNA): TGTGCCAGCAGTTCCCGACTAGCGGGAGGGACAGATACGCAGTATTTT.